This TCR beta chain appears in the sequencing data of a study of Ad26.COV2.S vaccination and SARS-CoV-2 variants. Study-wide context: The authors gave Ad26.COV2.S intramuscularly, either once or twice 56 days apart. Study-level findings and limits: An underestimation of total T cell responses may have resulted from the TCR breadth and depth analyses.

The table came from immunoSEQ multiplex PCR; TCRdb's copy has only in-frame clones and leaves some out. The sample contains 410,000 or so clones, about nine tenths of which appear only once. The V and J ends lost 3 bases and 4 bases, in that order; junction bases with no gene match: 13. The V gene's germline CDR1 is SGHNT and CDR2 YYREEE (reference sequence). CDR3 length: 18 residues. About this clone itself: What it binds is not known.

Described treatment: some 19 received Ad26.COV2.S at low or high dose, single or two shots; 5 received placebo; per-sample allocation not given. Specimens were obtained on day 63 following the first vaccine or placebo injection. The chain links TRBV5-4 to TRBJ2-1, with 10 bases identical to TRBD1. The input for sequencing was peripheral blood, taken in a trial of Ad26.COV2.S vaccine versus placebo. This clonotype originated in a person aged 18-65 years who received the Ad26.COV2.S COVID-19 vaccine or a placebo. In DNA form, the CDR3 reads TGTGCCAGCAGCTCTCGACAGGGGGCTATGAGATTATACAATGAGCAGTTCTTC. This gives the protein CASSSRQGAMRLYNEQFF. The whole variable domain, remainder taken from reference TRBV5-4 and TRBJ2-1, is ETGVTQSPTHLIKTRGQQVTLRCSSQSGHNTVSWYQQALGQGPQFIFQYYREEENGRGNFPPRFSGLQFPNYSSELNVNALELDDSALYLCASSSRQGAMRLYNEQFFGPGTRLTVL.